One sample yielded the 28 T cell receptor beta chains listed below, sequenced in a study of T cell repertoires in aging, cancer and after chemotherapy. Rearranged V-D-J TRB sequences were amplified with a mixed TRB-A/B primer pool. MiXCR was run by TCRdb on the multiplex PCR reads, yielding one entry per CDR3 protein. The sample records almost 7,500 distinct CDR3 sequences, 35% to 50% being singletons. Peripheral blood genomic DNA, not sorted cells or RNA, was the template. Sequences were obtained from blood. Receptor source: a human donor in good health.

V usage is TRBV6-6 and J usage is TRBJ2-7; D is undetermined. The CDR3 consists of 14 residues. Per the germline V gene, CDR1 is MNHNY and CDR2 is SVGAGI (reference sequence). The V end was cut by 7 bases, the J end by 1 base, with 14 bases between. CDR3 nucleotides: TGTGCCAGCACCTTTGGGCGGTTTTCCTACGAGCAGTACTTC. Protein sequence: CASTFGRFSYEQYF.

This clonotype was seen a handful of times. The rearrangement links TRBV6-5 to TRBJ1-6, with 7 positions matching TRBD1. Per germline, CDR1 MNHEY and CDR2 SVGAGI. The CDR3 covers 15 residues. Trimming cost V 2 bases and J 9 bases; bases outside gene matches: 7. CDR3 region: CASSYKGASSSPLHF. In DNA form, the CDR3 reads TGTGCCAGCAGTTACAAGGGGGCGTCTTCTTCACCCCTCCACTTT.

This clonotype was seen more than once but under ten times. The chain carries TRBV12-3 or TRBV12-4 and TRBJ1-5; no definite D call. V gave up 7 bases and J gave up 2 bases, with 6 bases separating them. The CDR3 has 12 residues. CDR3 sequence (DNA): TGTGCCAGCAAGGAGGGCAATCAGCCCCAGCATTTT. This gives the protein CASKEGNQPQHF.

This clonotype showed up just a few times. The genes are TRBV7-6 and TRBJ1-4, with 7 bases fitting TRBD1. Germline V gene data show CDR1 as SGHVS and CDR2 as FNYEAQ. The CDR3 runs 14 residues. V dropped 5 bases and J dropped 7; count of bases not matched to a gene: 7. The CDR3 here is CASSPGTAGEKLFF. The CDR3 nucleotides read TGTGCCAGCAGCCCCGGGACAGCTGGTGAAAAACTGTTTTTT.

This clonotype was found a few times. V gene TRBV6-5 combines with J gene TRBJ2-5; maybe TRBD1 (6 bases). V lost 0 bases and J 5 bases, leaving 16 bases between the germline ends. Germline V gene sequence: CDR1 MNHEY, CDR2 SVGAGI. This CDR3 contains 16 residues. CDR3 nucleotide sequence: TGTGCCAGCAGTTACTCGAGTGTCAGGGGAGTGGAGACCCAGTACTTC. It is translated as CASSYSSVRGVETQYF.

This clonotype has a handful of counts. The chain employs TRBV19 and TRBJ2-3; possible D gene TRBD2, 6 bases. The CDR3 is 16 residues long. Germline CDR1 and CDR2: LNHDA and SQIVND (reference sequence). Between the trimmed V and J ends, which lost 7 bases and 1 base, there was a span of 18 bases. The DNA of the CDR3 is TGTGCCAGTACCCCTGGAGGGGCGGATGGCACAGATACGCAGTATTTT. Translated: CASTPGGADGTDTQYF.

This clonotype was counted only a few times. This chain connects TRBV7-9 to TRBJ1-1; 10 nucleotides match TRBD1. Germline V gives CDR1 SEHNR, CDR2 FQNEAQ (reference sequence). The CDR3 runs to 14 residues. Unmatched junction bases numbered 4, after V lost 5 bases and J lost 4 bases. The CDR3, as DNA: TGTGCCAGCAGCAGGGACAGGGGAACCACTGAAGCTTTCTTT. Encoded protein: CASSRDRGTTEAFF.

This chain uses TRBV6-5 with TRBJ1-1, with a possible D match to TRBD1 (5 bases). The CDR3 extends over 17 amino acids. V lost 2 bases to trimming and J lost 4 bases, with 20 bases between them. Germline values: CDR1 MNHEY, CDR2 SVGAGI. The CDR3 spells CASSYVQSGTASTEAFF. In DNA form, the CDR3 reads TGTGCCAGCAGTTACGTCCAATCCGGGACGGCGAGCACTGAAGCTTTCTTT.

The chain has TRBV6-1 and TRBJ2-7; TRBD2 agrees at 7 bases. CDR1 is MNHNS and CDR2 is SASEGT in the germline V gene. The CDR3 runs 14 residues. The V gene end was trimmed by 6 bases and the J gene end by 0 bases; junction bases not matched to a gene: 5. CDR3: CASRRELSSYEQYF. The CDR3 bases are TGTGCCAGCAGGCGGGAGTTAAGCTCCTACGAGCAGTACTTC.

The rearrangement links TRBV9 to TRBJ1-2; D ambiguous. Germline CDR1 and CDR2: SGDLS and YYNGEE. CDR3 length: 16 residues. V dropped 2 bases and J dropped 0 bases, with 14 bases sitting between them. CDR3 DNA sequence: TGTGCCAGCAGCGTTGAAGCGTCGACTACTAACTATGGCTACACCTTC. Protein: CASSVEASTTNYGYTF. Full variable domain (remainder filled in from reference TRBV9 and TRBJ1-2): DSGVTQTPKHLITATGQRVTLRCSPRSGDLSVYWYQQSLDQGLQFLIQYYNGEERAKGNILERFSAQQFPDLHSELNLSSLELGDSALYFCASSVEASTTNYGYTFGSGTRLTVV.

This clonotype was counted a few times. This chain connects TRBV10-3 to TRBJ2-2; no clear D gene. The length of the CDR3 is 14 residues. Between the trimmed V and J ends, which lost 2 bases and 4 bases, there was a span of 8 bases. Germline V gene sequence: CDR1 ENHRY, CDR2 SYGVKD. The DNA for the CDR3 is TGTGCCATCAGTGAGCGTGGCACCACCGGGGAGCTGTTTTTT. Its protein is CAISERGTTGELFF.

This clonotype was counted only a few times. The CDR3 protein is CASSQGPPNYGYTF. DNA of the CDR3: TGCGCCAGCAGCCAAGGTCCCCCGAACTATGGCTACACCTTC. The V call is TRBV4-3, the J call TRBJ1-2; no firm D call. CDR1 LGHNA and CDR2 YSLEER come from the germline V gene. Trimming removed 1 base from V and 2 bases from J, with 8 bases in between. CDR3 length: 14 residues.

The chain links TRBV15 to TRBJ2-4; D gene uncertain. The CDR3 consists of 13 residues. V was trimmed by 3 bases and J by 8 bases, leaving 11 bases between them. From germline, CDR1 is LNHNV and CDR2 YYDKDF (reference sequence). CDR3: CATSRGTTDIQYF. DNA of the CDR3: TGTGCCACCAGCAGGGGCACCACTGACATTCAGTACTTC.

This clonotype occurred a few times. The chain combines TRBV30 with TRBJ2-2; TRBD1 or TRBD2 may be the D gene (6 bases each). V was shortened by 7 bases and J by 1 base, with 16 bases between the two germline ends. Germline values: CDR1 GTSNPN, CDR2 SVGIG (reference sequence). The CDR3 sequence is 15 residues long. In nucleotides, the CDR3 is TGTGCCTCATTAGGGGGGTTAGGGAACACCGGGGAGCTGTTTTTT. Its translation: CASLGGLGNTGELFF.

The chain employs TRBV7-2 and TRBJ1-5, with D maybe TRBD1 (6 bases). Trimming removed 1 base at V and 7 bases at J, with 14 bases between. The CDR3 is 15 residues long. Germline values: CDR1 SGHTA, CDR2 FQGNSA. CDR3 DNA: TGTGCCAGCAGCTTAGAGGCAGGGGCGGAACAGCCCCAGCATTTT. Translation gives CASSLEAGAEQPQHF.

This clonotype has only a few counts. This chain connects TRBV30 to TRBJ1-6; TRBD1 aligns across 7 bases. The CDR3 consists of 14 residues. J gave up 5 bases and V 2 bases, and 3 bases lay outside the gene matches. Germline V gene data show CDR1 as GTSNPN and CDR2 as SVGIG (reference sequence). Here the CDR3 reads CAWSSGTDNSPLHF. The CDR3 DNA sequence: TGTGCCTGGAGTTCCGGGACAGATAATTCACCCCTCCACTTT.

This clonotype was counted between two and nine times. This rearrangement joins TRBV12-3 or TRBV12-4 to TRBJ2-6, with D unresolved. Trimming left V 0 bases short and J 10 bases short, with 4 bases between. The CDR3 contains 12 residues. The CDR3 here is CASSLADNVLTF. DNA of the CDR3: TGTGCCAGCAGTTTAGCCGATAACGTCCTGACTTTC.

The chain combines TRBV9 with TRBJ2-1; TRBD1 matches 9 bases. The CDR3 runs 15 residues. J was trimmed by 9 bases and V by 4 bases; bases with no gene match: 11. Germline V gene data show CDR1 as SGDLS and CDR2 as YYNGEE. The CDR3 DNA sequence: TGTGCCAGCAGCTCCCGGGACAGGGAAGCGGGTGAGCAGTTCTTC. Translation gives CASSSRDREAGEQFF.

This clonotype was seen a few times. The rearrangement uses TRBV20-1 and TRBJ1-1; the D is unclear. CDR3 length equals 14 residues. Per germline, CDR1 DFQATT and CDR2 SNEGSKA (reference sequence). Between the trimmed V and J ends, which lost 6 bases and 3 bases, there was a span of 17 bases. This CDR3 reads CSASHTSSHTEAFF. In nucleotides, the CDR3 is TGCAGTGCCAGCCACACGTCCAGCCACACTGAAGCTTTCTTT.

This chain links TRBV6-1 with TRBJ2-2, with D perhaps given as TRBD1 or TRBD2 (6 bases each). Per germline, CDR1 MNHNS and CDR2 SASEGT. The CDR3 covers 15 residues. V was pared by 6 bases and J by 6 bases, with 17 bases between. In DNA, the CDR3 is TGTGCCAGCAGCGGACTACAGGGATCCTCCGGGGAGCTGTTTTTT. Protein sequence: CASSGLQGSSGELFF.

This clonotype was counted between two and nine times. The CDR3 protein is CASSPGRTSGGTDTQYF. The CDR3 region has the DNA TGTGCCAGCAGCCCCGGCCGGACTAGCGGGGGCACAGATACGCAGTATTTT. This sequence joins TRBV7-2 and TRBJ2-3, with 12 bases matching TRBD2. V lost 5 bases and J lost 1; bases outside the gene matches: 7. The CDR3 loop spans 17 amino acids. The germline gives CDR1 SGHTA, CDR2 FQGNSA. The complete variable domain, with remaining parts taken from reference TRBV7-2 and TRBJ2-3, reads GAGVSQSPSNKVTEKGKDVELRCDPISGHTALYWYRQSLGQGLEFLIYFQGNSAPDKSGLPSDRFSAERTGGSVSTLTIQRTQQEDSAVYLCASSPGRTSGGTDTQYFGPGTRLTVL.

This chain uses TRBV12-3 or TRBV12-4 with TRBJ2-4; D not certain. V gave up 1 base and J gave up 2 bases, with 12 bases separating them. The CDR3 extends over 16 amino acids. CDR3 sequence (DNA): TGTGCCAGCAGTTTAGAGGGCTTAGGGCCCAAAAACATTCAGTACTTC. Encoded protein: CASSLEGLGPKNIQYF.

This rearrangement joins TRBV4-3 to TRBJ2-2; D may be TRBD1 or TRBD2 (5 bases each). CDR1 is LGHNA and CDR2 is YSLEER in the germline V gene. Trimming shortened V by 0 bases and J by 4 bases, and 9 bases separated the two germline ends. The CDR3 length is 15 residues. CDR3 nucleotide sequence: TGCGCCAGCAGCCAAGATTGGGACCGCACCGGGGAGCTGTTTTTT. It yields the protein CASSQDWDRTGELFF.

In its sample, this clonotype was seen once. The V and J genes are TRBV21-1 and TRBJ2-2; TRBD1 is taken as the D call from the table, unchecked against the DNA. TRBV21-1 is classified as a pseudogene. The CDR3 spans 18 residues. The DNA of the CDR3 is TGTGCCAGCTCACCGCGCCTCCGACAGCTTTCGAACACCGGGGAGCTGTTTTTT. Protein sequence: CASSPRLRQLSNTGELFF.

The V gene is TRBV27, the J gene TRBJ1-4; 10 nucleotides match TRBD1. The V gene's germline CDR1 is MNHEY and CDR2 SMNVEV (reference sequence). The CDR3 loop spans 17 amino acids. After removal of 5 bases from V and 1 base from J, the junction contained 7 bases not matched to a gene. DNA of the CDR3: TGTGCCAGCAGTACCCGGACAGGGGGTTTAACTAATGAAAAACTGTTTTTT. This codes for CASSTRTGGLTNEKLFF.

The V call is TRBV30, the J call TRBJ1-4; 7 nucleotides agree with TRBD1. Germline V CDR1 and CDR2: GTSNPN, SVGIG (reference sequence). V shed 2 bases and J 8 bases; nucleotides not matched to a gene: 8. This CDR3 has 14 residues. For the CDR3, the DNA is TGTGCCTGGAGTACTACAGGGGTTCGGGAAAAACTGTTTTTT. Its translation is CAWSTTGVREKLFF.

This clonotype was counted between two and nine times. The genes are TRBV7-9 and TRBJ1-2; D remains ambiguous. Germline lookup yields CDR1 SEHNR and CDR2 FQNEAQ (reference sequence). The V end was cut by 4 bases, the J end by 4 bases, with 10 bases between. This CDR3 spans 13 amino acids. The CDR3 sequence is CASSYEGTYGYTF. As DNA, the CDR3 is TGTGCCAGCAGCTATGAGGGAACCTATGGCTACACCTTC.

The rearrangement joins TRBV11-2 to TRBJ2-5, with TRBD2 identical over 16 bases. This CDR3 is 17 amino acids long. Germline V gene lookup returns CDR1 SGHAT and CDR2 FQNNGV. J gave up 2 bases and V 5 bases, and 5 bases lay outside the gene matches. CDR3 region: CASSPGTSGGVQETQYF. CDR3 in DNA: TGTGCCAGCAGCCCCGGGACTAGCGGGGGGGTGCAAGAGACCCAGTACTTC. Using reference TRBV11-2 and TRBJ2-5 for the parts outside the CDR3, the full variable domain is EAGVAQSPRYKIIEKRQSVAFWCNPISGHATLYWYQQILGQGPKLLIQFQNNGVVDDSQLPKDRFSAERLKGVDSTLKIQPAKLEDSAVYLCASSPGTSGGVQETQYFGPGTRLLVL.